The rows below give T cell receptor beta chains drawn from one sample of a study of post-analysis software for immune sequencing data. TCRdb itself ran the PCR reads through MiXCR, one entry per CDR3 protein. The repertoire holds more than 450,000 distinct CDR3 sequences, with roughly 34% as singletons. Source material: blood. Receptors were obtained from a girl aged 2 to 17 with multiple sclerosis. CDR3s include the opening cysteine and the closing phenylalanine or tryptophan. D genes are given only for firm matches. Size is omitted from some rows. Given values are once, few, many or a class for expanded clones.

>TRBJ1-2|.|TRBV7-2|.|14
CASSLAAVSYGYTF
TGTGCCAGCAGCTTAGCGGCAGTTTCCTATGGCTACACCTTC
>TRBJ2-6|.|TRBV27|few|14
CASSLSRLPYVLTF
TGTGCCAGCAGTTTAAGCAGGCTCCCGTACGTCCTGACTTTC
>TRBJ2-3|TRBD2|TRBV20-1|few|14
CSAPTSGGKDAQYF
TGCAGTGCCCCGACTAGCGGGGGGAAAGATGCGCAGTATTTT
>TRBJ1-1|TRBD1|TRBV7-6|.|15
CASSQGQGMNTEAFF
TGTGCCAGCAGCCAAGGACAGGGCATGAACACTGAAGCTTTCTTT
>TRBJ2-1|TRBD2|TRBV20-1|few|15
CSARSVAGGNNEQFF
TGCAGTGCTCGAAGCGTTGCGGGGGGAAACAATGAGCAGTTCTTC
>TRBJ2-7|TRBD1|TRBV15|many|16
CATSRDYQGASYEQYF
TGTGCCACCAGCAGAGATTATCAGGGGGCGAGCTACGAGCAGTACTTC
>TRBJ2-7|.|TRBV3-1|.|14
CASSSPGSPYEQYF
TGTGCCAGCAGCAGCCCAGGCAGCCCCTACGAGCAGTACTTC
>TRBJ2-1|TRBD2|TRBV20-1|.|14
CSAPVQRGYGEQFF
TGCAGTGCTCCGGTCCAGCGGGGGTACGGTGAGCAGTTCTTC
>TRBJ2-5|TRBD1|TRBV12-3/TRBV12-4|few|13
CASSLTGAETQYF
TGTGCCAGCAGTTTAACAGGGGCAGAGACCCAGTACTTC
>TRBJ2-1|.|TRBV5-5|.|15
CASSGGRTFSNEQFF
TGTGCCAGCAGCGGAGGACGAACCTTCTCCAATGAGCAGTTCTTC
>TRBJ1-3|.|TRBV12-3/TRBV12-4|.|14
CASSLQGLRNTIYF
TGTGCCAGCAGCCTGCAGGGTCTCAGAAACACCATATATTTT
>TRBJ1-1|.|TRBV6-6|few|13
CASSYAGITEAFF
TGTGCCAGCAGTTACGCCGGGATCACTGAAGCTTTCTTT
>TRBJ2-3|.|TRBV5-1|.|14
CASSEGYITGTQYF
TGCGCCAGCAGCGAGGGCTACATCACAGGTACGCAGTATTTT
>TRBJ2-3|TRBD2|TRBV12-3/TRBV12-4|.|15
CASSRTQTSADTQYF
TGTGCCAGCAGTCGGACGCAGACTAGCGCAGATACGCAGTATTTT
>TRBJ2-3|.|TRBV5-1|few|17
CASSLAYGAGLPDTQYF
TGCGCCAGCAGCTTGGCCTATGGGGCGGGGTTGCCAGATACGCAGTATTTT
>TRBJ2-1|.|TRBV20-1|.|16
CSARDPARVVRDEQFF
TGCAGTGCTAGAGATCCGGCCAGGGTTGTTAGGGATGAGCAGTTCTTC
>TRBJ1-2|TRBD1|TRBV6-2/TRBV6-3|few|15
CASSSVYPGQVYYTF
TGTGCCAGCAGTTCCGTATATCCGGGACAGGTATACTACACCTTC
>TRBJ2-1|.|TRBV11-2|.|13
CASSLGGHNEQFF
TGTGCCAGCAGCTTAGGGGGACACAATGAGCAGTTCTTC
>TRBJ2-1|.|TRBV24-1|.|13
CATAFGVRGEQFF
TGTGCCACCGCATTTGGGGTAAGAGGCGAGCAGTTCTTC
>TRBJ2-3|TRBD1|TRBV28|.|16
CASKPLGQASTDTQYF
TGTGCCAGTAAACCTTTGGGACAGGCAAGCACAGATACGCAGTATTTT
>TRBJ2-4|.|TRBV5-1|.|14
CASSLDSASNIQYF
TGCGCCAGCAGCCTCGACAGCGCCTCCAACATTCAGTACTTC
>TRBJ2-5|TRBD2|TRBV10-3|.|17
CAIRSSASGGTQETQYF
TGTGCCATCAGAAGTTCGGCTAGCGGGGGAACCCAAGAGACCCAGTACTTC
>TRBJ1-5|TRBD1|TRBV20-1|.|16
CSARDRRTGGDQPQHF
TGCAGTGCTAGAGATCGCAGGACAGGGGGCGATCAGCCCCAGCATTTT
>TRBJ2-7|.|TRBV6-6|.|12
CASSYSTYEQYF
TGTGCCAGCAGTTACTCGACGTACGAGCAGTACTTC
>TRBJ2-5|.|TRBV5-1|.|14
CASSFSDQKETQYF
TGCGCCAGCAGTTTTTCGGACCAGAAAGAGACCCAGTACTTC
>TRBJ2-5|TRBD2|TRBV9|.|15
CAGSARLAGQETQYF
TGTGCCGGCAGCGCCCGACTAGCGGGACAAGAGACCCAGTACTTC
>TRBJ2-3|.|TRBV9|.|16
CASAGAGATSTDTQYF
TGTGCCAGCGCCGGGGCGGGGGCTACTAGCACAGATACGCAGTATTTT
>TRBJ2-3|TRBD1|TRBV20-1|few|15
CSALPGQGITDTQYF
TGCAGTGCCCTACCGGGACAGGGGATCACAGATACGCAGTATTTT
>TRBJ2-6|TRBD2|TRBV7-3|few|16
CASSRIAGPGANVLTF
TGTGCCAGCAGCCGAATAGCGGGGCCCGGGGCCAACGTCCTGACTTTC
>TRBJ2-3|.|TRBV5-5|.|14
CASSLDAGWNTQYF
TGTGCCAGCAGCTTGGACGCAGGGTGGAATACGCAGTATTTT
>TRBJ2-7|.|TRBV20-1|.|16
CSAREGEDRLSYEQYF
TGCAGTGCTAGAGAGGGGGAGGACAGATTATCCTACGAGCAGTACTTC
>TRBJ2-7|.|TRBV3-1|few|13
CASSRDGPYEQYF
TGTGCCAGCAGCCGGGACGGACCCTACGAGCAGTACTTC
>TRBJ1-1|TRBD1|TRBV7-9|few|16
CASSSRGRRMNTEAFF
TGTGCCAGCAGCTCAAGGGGGCGGAGGATGAACACTGAAGCTTTCTTT